Below are 24 T cell receptor beta chains sequenced from a single sample in a study of ipilimumab plus nivolumab after autologous stem cell transplantation. Profiled with immunoSEQ multiplex PCR; TCRdb holds only in-frame clones, not every one. This table holds tens of thousands of clones, under 85% found once. The input for sequencing was PBMCs, taken in a trial of ipilimumab plus nivolumab as post-transplant consolidation. Receptors were obtained from a male donor with diffuse large B-cell lymphoma.

This rearrangement joins TRBV20-1 to TRBJ2-5; weak D call: TRBD1 (5 bases). The CDR3 sequence is 11 residues long. V was trimmed by 5 bases and J by 5 bases, leaving 9 bases between them. Germline CDR1 and CDR2: DFQATT and SNEGSKA (reference sequence). This CDR3 reads CSAPRAETQYF. The CDR3 DNA reads TGCAGTGCTCCCAGGGCGGAGACCCAGTACTTC.

This chain connects TRBV23-1 to TRBJ1-2; D is unclear. TRBV23-1 is flagged as an ORF with uncertain function. V dropped 1 base and J dropped 8 bases, with 14 bases sitting between them. The CDR3 spans 14 residues. The CDR3 DNA reads TGCGCCAGCAGTCAATTAGACCCGGAGAGCGGCTACACCTTC. Its protein product is CASSQLDPESGYTF.

In regard to this clone: One junction end does not reproduce the germline sequence, and a read error may be involved. The V and J genes are TRBV19 and TRBJ1-1; 7 bases are shared with TRBD1. The CDR3 has 17 residues. Germline V CDR1 and CDR2: LNHDA, SQIVND (reference sequence). CDR3 sequence reads: CASSNGPIGGLNTEAFF. CDR3 DNA: TGTGCCAGCAGTAACGGCCCGATAGGGGGCCTGAACACTGAAGCTTTCTTT.

V gene TRBV5-1 combines with J gene TRBJ1-3, with D possibly being TRBD1 (6 bases). CDR3 size: 15 residues. V gave up 4 bases and J gave up 0 bases, with 11 bases separating them. CDR1 is SGHRS, CDR2 YFSETQ, per germline. CDR3 amino acids: CASSLRTDSGNTIYF. For the CDR3, the DNA is TGCGCCAGCAGCCTCCGGACAGACTCTGGAAACACCATATATTTT.

V gene TRBV11-2 combines with J gene TRBJ1-1; possible D gene TRBD1, 5 bases. Between the trimmed V and J ends, which lost 4 bases and 0 bases, there was a span of 12 bases. CDR3 size: 15 residues. Germline CDR1 SGHAT, CDR2 FQNNGV. The chain's CDR3 is CASSSPRGLNTEAFF. The CDR3 coding sequence is TGTGCCAGCAGCTCCCCGCGGGGCCTGAACACTGAAGCTTTCTTT.

The chain carries TRBV5-1 and TRBJ1-6, with D perhaps matching TRBD1 (5 bases). Germline V CDR1 and CDR2: SGHRS, YFSETQ. CDR3 size: 14 residues. V was shortened by 5 bases and J by 5 bases, with 11 bases between the two germline ends. The CDR3 loop reads CASRDAGNNSPLHF. The CDR3 DNA follows: TGCGCCAGCAGAGATGCAGGGAATAATTCACCCCTCCACTTT. Variable domain in full (rest from reference TRBV5-1 and TRBJ1-6): KAGVTQTPRYLIKTRGQQVTLSCSPISGHRSVSWYQQTPGQGLQFLFEYFSETQRNKGNFPGRFSGRQFSNSRSEMNVSTLELGDSALYLCASRDAGNNSPLHFGNGTRLTVT.

In the case of this clone: The DNA is left out, because the CDR3 cannot be placed on it with certainty; the CDR3 is given as TCRdb lists it. The chain has TRBV7-5 and TRBJ1-3. TRBV7-5 is given as a pseudogene. The CDR3 is 18 residues long, counting both termini. The CDR3 region is CVRSLALRSWGVGNTIYF.

The rearrangement joins TRBV6-5 to TRBJ1-5; 11 bases line up with TRBD1. The CDR3 is 16 amino acids. Losses at the gene ends were 0 bases for V and 6 bases for J; bases not matched to a gene: 4. Germline V gene sequence: CDR1 MNHEY, CDR2 SVGAGI. The CDR3 loop is CASSYSYGQGAQPQHF. The CDR3 region has the DNA TGTGCCAGCAGTTACTCATACGGACAGGGGGCTCAGCCCCAGCATTTT.

The chain uses TRBV2 and TRBJ2-1; 12 nucleotides agree with TRBD2. From germline, CDR1 is SNHLY and CDR2 FYNNEI. V lost 10 bases, J lost 7 bases, and 2 bases stayed unmatched. CDR3 size: 12 residues. CDR3 nucleotides: TGTGCCAACGGACTAGCGGGGAATGAGCAGTTCTTC. Encoded protein: CANGLAGNEQFF.

The chain carries TRBV9 and TRBJ1-1, with 12 positions matching TRBD1. V dropped 3 bases and J dropped 2; count of bases not matched to a gene: 5. This CDR3 comprises 16 residues. Germline CDR1 and CDR2: SGDLS and YYNGEE. The CDR3 nucleotides are TGTGCCAGCAGCGCGGGACAGGGGGCGCGAAACACTGAAGCTTTCTTT. The encoded protein is CASSAGQGARNTEAFF.

The chain combines TRBV18 with TRBJ2-3; tentative D call: TRBD1 (6 bases). The germline gives CDR1 KGHSH, CDR2 LQKENI. This CDR3 is built from 14 residues. The V and J ends lost 5 bases and 5 bases respectively, with 14 bases between them. The CDR3 region has the DNA TGTGCCAGCTCATCATGGGGGCGGGTAGATACGCAGTATTTT. This translates into CASSSWGRVDTQYF.

The chain links TRBV7-8 to TRBJ1-1, with a weak D call TRBD1 (6 bases). This CDR3 region has 16 residues. The germline V gene has CDR1 SGHVS and CDR2 FQNEAQ. Trimming stripped 5 bases from V and 1 base from J, with 17 bases between. The CDR3, as DNA: TGTGCCAGCAGCGAGATCGATGGGGGCGGGAACACTGAAGCTTTCTTT. The encoded protein is CASSEIDGGGNTEAFF.

A remark on this clone: At the DNA level, this CDR3 is encoded by other sequences in the same sample as well. This chain joins TRBV11-2 and TRBJ1-2; D is unresolved. The CDR3 spans 13 residues. Per the germline V gene, CDR1 is SGHAT and CDR2 is FQNNGV. Trimming cost V 2 bases and J 1 base, with 5 bases left between them. The CDR3 bases are TGTGCCAGCAGCTTATCCGTTAACTATGGCTACACCTTC. Protein product: CASSLSVNYGYTF.

V usage is TRBV7-9 and J usage is TRBJ1-4; possibly TRBD1 for D (5 bases). The V gene's germline CDR1 is SEHNR and CDR2 FQNEAQ (reference sequence). V was trimmed by 5 bases and J by 7 bases, leaving 14 bases between them. This CDR3 contains 14 residues. The CDR3 sequence: CASSLGAGFEKLFF. The CDR3, as DNA: TGTGCCAGCAGCCTCGGGGCAGGGTTTGAAAAACTGTTTTTT.

The rearrangement joins TRBV9 to TRBJ2-2, with D possibly matching TRBD2 (7 bases). The V gene lost 6 bases and the J gene lost 0 bases, with 12 bases spanning the gap. Looked up from germline, CDR1 is SGDLS and CDR2 is YYNGEE. The CDR3 extends over 15 amino acids. The CDR3, as DNA: TGTGCCAGCACCCCGGGGGGCGCGAACACCGGGGAGCTGTTTTTT. Translating it yields CASTPGGANTGELFF.

This clone has more than one count but fewer than ten. The J gene is TRBJ1-2, the V gene TRBV6-5; 9 bases are shared with TRBD1. CDR1 is MNHEY and CDR2 is SVGAGI in the germline V gene. The CDR3 loop spans 13 amino acids. Losses at the gene ends were 6 bases for V and 4 bases for J; bases not matched to a gene: 3. CDR3 sequence: CASSLDRGYGYTF. The CDR3 DNA follows: TGTGCCAGCAGCCTGGACAGGGGCTATGGCTACACCTTC.

V gene TRBV15 combines with J gene TRBJ1-1; D remains unclear. V was pared by 0 bases and J by 2 bases, with 7 bases between. Germline V gene lookup returns CDR1 LNHNV and CDR2 YYDKDF (reference sequence). CDR3 length: 14 residues. In DNA form, the CDR3 reads TGTGCCACCAGCAGAGACCACCTTAACACTGAAGCTTTCTTT. It is translated as CATSRDHLNTEAFF.

This clone appeared a few times. The chain uses TRBV11-2 and TRBJ1-2; D remains unclear. Germline CDR1 SGHAT, CDR2 FQNNGV. V lost 0 bases and J 5 bases, leaving 4 bases between the germline ends. The CDR3 consists of 12 residues. CDR3 nucleotides: TGTGCCAGCAGCTTAGAAGGGTATGGCTACACCTTC. Residues: CASSLEGYGYTF.

This clone was picked up one time. The genes are TRBV6-6 and TRBJ1-3; D remains ambiguous. The CDR3 is made up of 14 amino acids. The germline V gene encodes CDR1 MNHNY and CDR2 SVGAGI (reference sequence). V shed 6 bases and J shed 0 bases, with 9 bases lying between them. DNA for the CDR3: TGTGCCAGCAGGTCTCAAGTCTCTGGAAACACCATATATTTT. This encodes CASRSQVSGNTIYF.

The CDR3 loop is CASSERLAEQYF. CDR3 sequence (DNA): TGTGCCAGCAGTGAGAGACTAGCGGAGCAGTACTTC. The V gene is TRBV2, the J gene TRBJ2-7; 8 bases map to TRBD2. The ends lost 3 bases at V and 7 bases at J; junction bases unmatched: 2. This CDR3 is built from 12 residues. CDR1 is SNHLY and CDR2 is FYNNEI in the germline V gene.

This clone was counted only a few times. The CDR3 loop reads CASSYPPRTQETQYF. In DNA form, the CDR3 reads TGTGCCAGCAGTTACCCCCCACGGACCCAAGAGACCCAGTACTTC. This chain joins TRBV6-6 and TRBJ2-5; no reliable D call. This CDR3 comprises 15 residues. V lost 2 bases to trimming and J lost 1 base, with 11 bases between them. Per germline, CDR1 MNHNY and CDR2 SVGAGI (reference sequence).

The rearrangement joins TRBV5-6 to TRBJ2-5; D remains unclear. Trimming removed 4 bases at V and 3 bases at J, with 4 bases between. In germline, CDR1 is SGHDT, CDR2 YYEEEE. CDR3 length: 11 residues. Here the CDR3 reads CASSEEETQYF. CDR3 bases: TGTGCCAGCAGCGAAGAAGAGACCCAGTACTTC.

This clone was recorded only once. The chain employs TRBV18 and TRBJ1-4; D call uncertain. V gave up 3 bases and J gave up 7 bases, with 15 bases separating them. This CDR3 spans 15 amino acids. The germline gives CDR1 KGHSH, CDR2 LQKENI. The CDR3 is CASSPMLGRSEKLFF. In nucleotides, the CDR3 is TGTGCCAGCTCACCCATGCTTGGGAGGAGTGAAAAACTGTTTTTT.

CDR3 nucleotide sequence: TGTGCCAGCAGCTCGACGAGAAGCACTGAAGCTTTCTTT. This sequence encodes CASSSTRSTEAFF. This chain links TRBV7-2 with TRBJ1-1; D not certain. CDR3 length: 13 residues. V lost 4 bases to trimming and J lost 4 bases, with 10 bases between them. Germline V gene sequence: CDR1 SGHTA, CDR2 FQGNSA.